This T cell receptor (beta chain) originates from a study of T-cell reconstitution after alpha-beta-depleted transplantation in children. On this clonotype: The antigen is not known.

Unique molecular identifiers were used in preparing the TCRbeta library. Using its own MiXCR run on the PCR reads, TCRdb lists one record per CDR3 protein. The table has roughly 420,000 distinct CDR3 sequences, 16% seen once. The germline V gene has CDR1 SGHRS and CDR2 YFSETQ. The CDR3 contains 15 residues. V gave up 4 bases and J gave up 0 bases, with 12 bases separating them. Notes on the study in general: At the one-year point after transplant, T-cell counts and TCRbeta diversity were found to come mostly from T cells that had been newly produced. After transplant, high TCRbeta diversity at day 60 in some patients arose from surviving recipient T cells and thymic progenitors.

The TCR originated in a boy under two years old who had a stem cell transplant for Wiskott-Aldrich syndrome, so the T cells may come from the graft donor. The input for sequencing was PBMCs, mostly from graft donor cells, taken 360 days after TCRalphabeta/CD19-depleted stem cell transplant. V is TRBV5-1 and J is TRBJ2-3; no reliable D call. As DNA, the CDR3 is TGCGCCAGCAGCGGTAGGCGTCCTAGCACAGATACGCAGTATTTT. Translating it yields CASSGRRPSTDTQYF.